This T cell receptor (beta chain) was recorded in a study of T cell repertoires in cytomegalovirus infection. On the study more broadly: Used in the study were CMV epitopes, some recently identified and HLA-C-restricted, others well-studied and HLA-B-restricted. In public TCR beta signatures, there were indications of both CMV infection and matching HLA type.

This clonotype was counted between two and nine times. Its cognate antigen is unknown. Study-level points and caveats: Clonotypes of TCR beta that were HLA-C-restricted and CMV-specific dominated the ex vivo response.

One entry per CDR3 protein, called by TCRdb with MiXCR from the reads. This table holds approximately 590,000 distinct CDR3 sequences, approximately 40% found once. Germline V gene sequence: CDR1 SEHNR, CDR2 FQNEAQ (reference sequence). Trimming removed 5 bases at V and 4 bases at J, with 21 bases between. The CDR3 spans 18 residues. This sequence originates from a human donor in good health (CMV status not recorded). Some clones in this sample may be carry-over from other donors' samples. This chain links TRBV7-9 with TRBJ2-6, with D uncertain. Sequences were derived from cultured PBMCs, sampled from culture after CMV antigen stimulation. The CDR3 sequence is CASSPLSGQTRGANVLTF. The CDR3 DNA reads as TGTGCCAGCAGCCCCTTAAGTGGTCAGACCCGAGGGGCCAACGTCCTGACTTTC.